Listed below are T cell receptor beta chains from one sample, sequenced in a study of T cells in Graves' hyperthyroidism and ophthalmopathy. Using its own MiXCR run on the multiplex PCR reads, TCRdb lists one record per CDR3 protein. The sample holds 550,000 to 800,000 distinct CDR3 sequences, around 15% seen once. The sample was blood. The receptors derive from a man aged 45 to 65 with Graves' hyperthyroidism. Each CDR3 is given with its conserved first and last residue. A D gene is named only where the DNA matches it firmly. Clone size is given for some rows only: seen once, a few or many times, or a class if the clone is expanded.

TRBJ2-1 | many | TRBV10-3 | TRBD2 | TGTGCCGCGGGACTAGCGGGAGTGGGCGATGAGCAGTTCTTC | CAAGLAGVGDEQFF
TRBJ1-1 | many | TRBV2 | - | TGTGCCAGCAGCGGGGGGGGGCCTCGGCCTGAAGCTTTCTTT | CASSGGGPRPEAFF
TRBJ2-7 | - | TRBV27 | TRBD2 | TGTGCCAGCAGACTCGGGGGGGGTCTCTCCTACGAGCAGTACTTC | CASRLGGGLSYEQYF
TRBJ2-7 | many | TRBV29-1 | TRBD1 | TGCAGCGTTGAAGATGGGACAGCAACCTACGAGCAGTACTTC | CSVEDGTATYEQYF
TRBJ1-6 | - | TRBV4-1 | - | TGCGCCAGCAGCCGAGATGAGGTTGTCGACAGGCTAAATTCACCCCTCCACTTT | CASSRDEVVDRLNSPLHF
TRBJ2-7 | many | TRBV28 | - | TGTGCCAGCAGTTTAATAGAAGGAGACTACGAGCAGTACTTC | CASSLIEGDYEQYF
TRBJ2-7 | - | TRBV29-1 | - | TGCAGCGTTGGCAGGGCCAACGAGCAGTACTTC | CSVGRANEQYF
TRBJ2-3 | many | TRBV25-1 | - | TGTGCCAGCAGTGAATGGGATACGCAGTATTTT | CASSEWDTQYF
TRBJ2-1 | many | TRBV28 | - | TGTGCCAGCAGTTTCCCCAACAGCTACAATGAGCAGTTCTTC | CASSFPNSYNEQFF
TRBJ1-4 | - | TRBV29-1 | TRBD1 | TGCAGCGTGGACCAACAGGGGGCTAATGAAAAACTGTTTTTT | CSVDQQGANEKLFF